Reported below is one T cell receptor (beta chain). Germline V gives CDR1 SGHAT, CDR2 FQNNGV. CDR3 length equals 17 residues. The V gene end was trimmed by 2 bases and the J gene end by 0 bases; junction bases not matched to a gene: 9. This entry belongs to a study of blood T cell repertoires in COVID-19. Study information: From T cells, B-cell-depleted T cells, or PBMCs came the material, which was cDNA or gDNA.

Profiling relied on immunoSEQ multiplex PCR, and the TCRdb table lists in-frame clones only, not all of them. The table includes a few hundred thousand clones, around 88% detected once. The chain links TRBV11-2 to TRBJ1-1, with TRBD1 identical over 7 bases. The specimen was peripheral blood. This TCR came from a woman aged 45-59 years with acute or convalescent COVID-19. CDR3: CASSLRGLGTVNTEAFF. CDR3 bases: TGTGCCAGCAGCTTAAGAGGTTTAGGGACAGTGAACACTGAAGCTTTCTTT.